The T cell receptor (beta chain) under discussion was sequenced for a study of OX40 agonist ivuxolimab in advanced cancers. The table lists this clone with a count of one. Produced via immunoSEQ multiplex PCR; TCRdb's table is partial and in-frame only. The sample yields about 76,000 clones, around 85% seen once. Germline V gene lookup returns CDR1 MGHDK and CDR2 SYGVNS. The CDR3 is 15 residues long. Trimming left V 4 bases short and J 1 base short, with 11 bases between. Source: CD4+ or CD8+ T cells sorted from blood, taken in a trial of the OX40 agonist ivuxolimab. The rearrangement links TRBV25-1 to TRBJ2-1; D gene ambiguous. The TCR sequence derives from an adult with an advanced solid tumor such as melanoma, head and neck, liver or kidney cancer. The CDR3 loop is CASSGVIVSYNEQFF. CDR3 in DNA: TGTGCCAGCAGTGGGGTGATCGTGTCCTACAATGAGCAGTTCTTC. Full variable domain (outside the CDR3, taken from reference TRBV25-1 and TRBJ2-1): EADIYQTPRYLVIGTGKKITLECSQTMGHDKMYWYQQDPGMELHLIHYSYGVNSTEKGDLSSESTVSRIRTEHFPLTLESARPSHTSQYLCASSGVIVSYNEQFFGPGTRLTVL.